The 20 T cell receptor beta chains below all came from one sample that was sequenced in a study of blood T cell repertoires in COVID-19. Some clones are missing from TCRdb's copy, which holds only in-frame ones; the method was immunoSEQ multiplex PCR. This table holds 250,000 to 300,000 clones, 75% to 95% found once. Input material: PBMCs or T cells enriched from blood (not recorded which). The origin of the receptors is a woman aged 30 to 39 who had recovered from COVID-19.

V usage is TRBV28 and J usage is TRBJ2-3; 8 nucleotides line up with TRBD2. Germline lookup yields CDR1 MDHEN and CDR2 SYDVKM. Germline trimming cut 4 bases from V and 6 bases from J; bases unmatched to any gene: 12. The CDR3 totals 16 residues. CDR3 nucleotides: TGTGCCAGCAGTTCGGGACATCAGGAGCGGGGGGATACGCAGTATTTT. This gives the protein CASSSGHQERGDTQYF.

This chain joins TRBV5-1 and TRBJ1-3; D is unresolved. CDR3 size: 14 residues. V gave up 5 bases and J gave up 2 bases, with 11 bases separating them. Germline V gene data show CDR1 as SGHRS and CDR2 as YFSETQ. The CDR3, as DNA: TGCGCCAGCAGTCCCGATGAGGCTGGAAACACCATATATTTT. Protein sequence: CASSPDEAGNTIYF. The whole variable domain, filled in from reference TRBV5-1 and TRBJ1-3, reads KAGVTQTPRYLIKTRGQQVTLSCSPISGHRSVSWYQQTPGQGLQFLFEYFSETQRNKGNFPGRFSGRQFSNSRSEMNVSTLELGDSALYLCASSPDEAGNTIYFGEGSWLTVV.

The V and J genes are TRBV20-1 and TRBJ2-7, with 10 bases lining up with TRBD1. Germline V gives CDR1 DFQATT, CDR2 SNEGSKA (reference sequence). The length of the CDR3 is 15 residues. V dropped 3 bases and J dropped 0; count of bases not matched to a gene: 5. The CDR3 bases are TGCAGTGCTAGTGAACGGACAGGGGGCTCCTACGAGCAGTACTTC. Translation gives CSASERTGGSYEQYF.

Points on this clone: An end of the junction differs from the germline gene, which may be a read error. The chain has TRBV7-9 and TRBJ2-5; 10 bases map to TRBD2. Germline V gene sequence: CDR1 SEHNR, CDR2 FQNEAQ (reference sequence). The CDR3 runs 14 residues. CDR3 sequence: CASSLAGVSETQYF. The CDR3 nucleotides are TGTGCCAGCAGCCTAGCGGGAGTTAGTGAGACCCAGTACTTC.

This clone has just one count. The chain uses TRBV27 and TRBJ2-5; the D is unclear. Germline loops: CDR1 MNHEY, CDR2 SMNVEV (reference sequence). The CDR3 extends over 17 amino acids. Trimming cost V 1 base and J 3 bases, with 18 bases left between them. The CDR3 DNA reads TGTGCCAGCAGTTTATTGGGTACAGTGAAGGCGAAAGAGACCCAGTACTTC. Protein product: CASSLLGTVKAKETQYF.

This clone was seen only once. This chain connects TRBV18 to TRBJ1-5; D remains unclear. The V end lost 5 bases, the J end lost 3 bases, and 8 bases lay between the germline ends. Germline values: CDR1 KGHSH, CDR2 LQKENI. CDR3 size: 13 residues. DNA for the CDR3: TGTGCCAGCTCAAGTACAGCCAATCAGCCCCAGCATTTT. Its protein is CASSSTANQPQHF. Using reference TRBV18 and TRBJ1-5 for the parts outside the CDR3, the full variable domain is NAGVMQNPRHLVRRRGQEARLRCSPMKGHSHVYWYRQLPEEGLKFMVYLQKENIIDESGMPKERFSAEFPKEGPSILRIQQVVRGDSAAYFCASSSTANQPQHFGDGTRLSIL.

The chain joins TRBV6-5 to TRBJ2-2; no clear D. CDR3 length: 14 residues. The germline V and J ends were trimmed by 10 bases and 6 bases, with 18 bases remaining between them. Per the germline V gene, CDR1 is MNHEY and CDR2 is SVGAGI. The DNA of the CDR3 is TGTGCCACCAAAATTCTCCAACAGCCCGGGGAGCTGTTTTTT. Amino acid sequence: CATKILQQPGELFF.

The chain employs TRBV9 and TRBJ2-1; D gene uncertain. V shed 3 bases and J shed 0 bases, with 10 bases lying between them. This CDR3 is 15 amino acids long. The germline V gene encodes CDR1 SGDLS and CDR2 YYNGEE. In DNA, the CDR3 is TGTGCCAGCAGCGGCTTCGGTAGCTCCTACAATGAGCAGTTCTTC. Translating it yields CASSGFGSSYNEQFF. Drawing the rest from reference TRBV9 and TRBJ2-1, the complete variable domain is DSGVTQTPKHLITATGQRVTLRCSPRSGDLSVYWYQQSLDQGLQFLIQYYNGEERAKGNILERFSAQQFPDLHSELNLSSLELGDSALYFCASSGFGSSYNEQFFGPGTRLTVL.

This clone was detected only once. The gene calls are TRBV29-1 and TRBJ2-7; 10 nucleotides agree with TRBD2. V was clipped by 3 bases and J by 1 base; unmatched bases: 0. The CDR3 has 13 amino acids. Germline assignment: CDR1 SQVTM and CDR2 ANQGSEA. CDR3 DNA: TGCAGCGTTGAGGGACTAGCGTCCTACGAGCAGTACTTC. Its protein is CSVEGLASYEQYF.

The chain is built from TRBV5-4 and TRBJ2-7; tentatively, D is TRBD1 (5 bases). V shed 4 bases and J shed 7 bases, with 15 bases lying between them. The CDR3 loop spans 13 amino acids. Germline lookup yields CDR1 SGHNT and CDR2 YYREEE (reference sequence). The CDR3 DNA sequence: TGTGCCAGCAGCCAGGACACCCGAATAGAGCAGTACTTC. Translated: CASSQDTRIEQYF.

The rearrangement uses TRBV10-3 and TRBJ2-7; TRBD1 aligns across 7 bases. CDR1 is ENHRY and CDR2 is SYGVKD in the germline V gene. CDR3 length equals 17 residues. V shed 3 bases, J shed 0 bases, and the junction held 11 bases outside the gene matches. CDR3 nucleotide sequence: TGTGCCATCAGTGATTACAAAACAGGGGAGAGCTCCTACGAGCAGTACTTC. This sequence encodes CAISDYKTGESSYEQYF.

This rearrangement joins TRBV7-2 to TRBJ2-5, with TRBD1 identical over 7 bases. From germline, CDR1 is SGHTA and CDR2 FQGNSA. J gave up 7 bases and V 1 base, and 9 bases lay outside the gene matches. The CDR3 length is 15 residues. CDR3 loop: CASSLEGAVGRTQYF. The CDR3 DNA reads TGTGCCAGCAGCTTAGAGGGGGCGGTGGGAAGGACCCAGTACTTC. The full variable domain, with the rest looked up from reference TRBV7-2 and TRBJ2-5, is GAGVSQSPSNKVTEKGKDVELRCDPISGHTALYWYRQSLGQGLEFLIYFQGNSAPDKSGLPSDRFSAERTGGSVSTLTIQRTQQEDSAVYLCASSLEGAVGRTQYFGPGTRLLVL.

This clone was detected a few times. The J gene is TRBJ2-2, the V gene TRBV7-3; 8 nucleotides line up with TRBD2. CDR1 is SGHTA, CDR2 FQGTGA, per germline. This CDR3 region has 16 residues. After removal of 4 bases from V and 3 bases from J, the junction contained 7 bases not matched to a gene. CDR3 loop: CASSSPSGRDTGELFF. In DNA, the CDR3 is TGTGCCAGCAGCTCCCCGAGCGGGAGAGACACCGGGGAGCTGTTTTTT.

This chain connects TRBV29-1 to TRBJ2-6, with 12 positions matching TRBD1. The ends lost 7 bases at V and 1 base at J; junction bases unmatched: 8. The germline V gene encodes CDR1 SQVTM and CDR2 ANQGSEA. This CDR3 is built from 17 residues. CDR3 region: CSAAPGQGASGANVLTF. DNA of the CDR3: TGCAGCGCCGCGCCGGGACAGGGGGCGTCTGGGGCCAACGTCCTGACTTTC.

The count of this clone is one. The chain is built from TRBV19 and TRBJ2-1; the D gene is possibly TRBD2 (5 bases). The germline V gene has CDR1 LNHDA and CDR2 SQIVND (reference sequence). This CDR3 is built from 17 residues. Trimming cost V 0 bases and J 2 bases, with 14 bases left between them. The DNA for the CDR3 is TGTGCCAGTAGTATAGAGGCGGGCAGAGGGCCCTACAATGAGCAGTTCTTC. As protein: CASSIEAGRGPYNEQFF.

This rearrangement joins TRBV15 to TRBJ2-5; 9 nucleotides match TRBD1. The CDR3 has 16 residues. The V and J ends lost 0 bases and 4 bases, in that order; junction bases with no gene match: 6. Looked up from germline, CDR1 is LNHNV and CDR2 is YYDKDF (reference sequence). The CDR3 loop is CATSRERDRVAETQYF. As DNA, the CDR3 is TGTGCCACCAGCAGAGAAAGGGACAGGGTGGCAGAGACCCAGTACTTC.

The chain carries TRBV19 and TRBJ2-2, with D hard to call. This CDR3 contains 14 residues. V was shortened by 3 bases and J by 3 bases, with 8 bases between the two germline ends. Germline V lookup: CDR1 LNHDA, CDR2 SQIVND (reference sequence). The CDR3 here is CASSIAKYTGELFF. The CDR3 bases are TGTGCCAGTAGTATTGCTAAGTACACCGGGGAGCTGTTTTTT.

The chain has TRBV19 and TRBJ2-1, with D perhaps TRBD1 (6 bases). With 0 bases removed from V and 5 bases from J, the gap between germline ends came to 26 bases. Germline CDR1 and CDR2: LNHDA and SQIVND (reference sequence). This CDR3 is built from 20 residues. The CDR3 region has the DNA TGTGCCAGTAGTATAGATCTTCCGGACAGACCTCGTAGCTTGGACAATGAGCAGTTCTTC. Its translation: CASSIDLPDRPRSLDNEQFF. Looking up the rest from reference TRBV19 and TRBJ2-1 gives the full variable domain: DGGITQSPKYLFRKEGQNVTLSCEQNLNHDAMYWYRQDPGQGLRLIYYSQIVNDFQKGDIAEGYSVSREKKESFPLTVTSAQKNPTAFYLCASSIDLPDRPRSLDNEQFFGPGTRLTVL.

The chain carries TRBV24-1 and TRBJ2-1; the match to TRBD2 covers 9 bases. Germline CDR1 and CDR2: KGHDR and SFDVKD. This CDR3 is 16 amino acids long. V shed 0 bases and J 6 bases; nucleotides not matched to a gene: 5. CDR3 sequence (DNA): TGTGCCACCAGTGATTTGCAGCTAGCGGGAAGCAATGAGCAGTTCTTC. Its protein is CATSDLQLAGSNEQFF.

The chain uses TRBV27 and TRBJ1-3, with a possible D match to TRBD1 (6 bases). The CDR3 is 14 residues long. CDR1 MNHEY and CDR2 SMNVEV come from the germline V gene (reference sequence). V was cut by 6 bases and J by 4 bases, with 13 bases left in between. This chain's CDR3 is CASRNRAMGNTIYF. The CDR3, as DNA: TGTGCCAGCAGGAACAGGGCTATGGGAAACACCATATATTTT.